This record concerns one T cell receptor (beta chain) sequence. The sample holds a few counts of this clone. What antigen it recognizes has not been identified. Per-base qualities were not stored, and no clone one base away is much larger. Whole blood was collected in K2EDTA tubes by collaborating institutions according to the institutions' own protocols. For TCRbeta analysis, collaborators shipped samples in one of three forms: frozen whole blood, isolated PBMCs, or DNA extracted from either of those sample types. From a lookup of the germline V gene (reference sequence), CDR1 and CDR2 are LNHDA and SQIVND. From V the trimming removes 6 bases and from J it removes 2 bases, while the gene matches leave 7 bases of the junction unaccounted for. The CDR3 contains 14 residues, cysteine and phenylalanine counted. Only the CDR3 DNA is retained, 42 bases long and in frame from the first base. This sample was taken from a study of blood T cell repertoires in COVID-19 (dated by TCRdb to about 2020). For the wider study: Samples covering the acute and convalescent phases of COVID-19 were provided by collaborators in the United States, Italy and Spain. The prospective study material was composed of cDNA or gDNA derived from T cells, B-cell-depleted T cells, or PBMCs. Subjects who had been exposed to COVID-19, were actively infected with it, or had recovered from it provided the deeply sampled blood TCRbeta repertoires that made up the dataset. A freely available public database, intended as a resource for researchers studying the immune response to SARS-CoV-2, is where the repertoires were released. Samples came from the ongoing ImmuneRACE study (first 160 participants) plus 1,254 subjects from 6 global collaborators. The sample metadata nearly always contained a de-identified subject ID, COVID-19 status, age in years and sex. Where available, HLA class I and class II types were obtained from metadata supplied by the sample provider rather than from assay-based typing.

TCRbeta CDR3 regions were amplified from genomic DNA by means of the immunoSEQ Assay, a bias-controlled multiplex PCR. As for how the authors treated the data: The number of nucleated cells in each sample was estimated by amplification of reference gene primers within the assay. To quantify the absolute abundance of each unique TCRbeta CDR3 rearrangement, sequence reads were collapsed and filtered. For each sample, productive Simpson clonality was calculated as the square root of Simpson's diversity index over productive rearrangements. In its TCRdb copy, this immuneACCESS table keeps in-frame sequences only and misses some clones. Where compared with another copy, unresolved V genes explain less than half of these, and the others have no known cause. D and trimming were read from the DNA, whereas the V and J calls and clone size are those reported in that table. The sample has approximately 160,000 clones on record, more than 70% of them singletons. In total, the top ten clones hold about 7% of the sample.

The investigation overall reported the following: The amount of clinical and demographic metadata varied by source and participant and was provided uncurated.

The rearrangement joined TRBV19 to TRBJ2-7; TRBD1 lines up with 7 middle nucleotides. This TCR derives from a man aged 50 or older with active or convalescent COVID-19. Sequencing was carried out using peripheral blood. The nucleotide sequence is given as TGTGCCAGTAGCGTGGGACAGCGGACCTACGAGCAGTACTTC. It encodes CASSVGQRTYEQYF. With all but the CDR3 taken from the reference TRBV19 and TRBJ2-7 genes, the full variable domain is: DGGITQSPKYLFRKEGQNVTLSCEQNLNHDAMYWYRQDPGQGLRLIYYSQIVNDFQKGDIAEGYSVSREKKESFPLTVTSAQKNPTAFYLCASSVGQRTYEQYFGPGTRLTVT.